The source of this T cell receptor (beta chain) is a study of cytomegalovirus exposure and HLA in healthy donors. Details on this clone: Antigen: not known.

General study findings and limits: A later analysis found common viral pathogens apparently linked to several of the most significant clusters. Approximately 18,000 TCR beta sequences were associated with HLA alleles at 0.05 false discovery rate in a later analysis.

The CDR3 loop spans 15 amino acids. V lost 2 bases to trimming and J lost 4 bases; unmatched junction nucleotides: 7. Per the germline V gene, CDR1 is SGHTA and CDR2 is FQGNSA. The study ran its PCR with 60 Vbeta and 13 Jbeta primers. TCRdb's table, derived via immunoSEQ multiplex PCR, lists solely in-frame clones and lacks some. The table lists over 200,000 clones, approximately 82% of them singletons, with more than 0.5% in the top ten. The clonotype was recovered from a woman in her forties in good health and CMV-seronegative. This rearrangement joins TRBV7-2 to TRBJ1-1; 7 nucleotides agree with TRBD1. What was sequenced was PBMCs. The CDR3 nucleotides read TGTGCCAGCAGCTTAACAGGGGTCGTCGGCACTGAAGCTTTCTTT. It yields the protein CASSLTGVVGTEAFF.